Shown below are 26 T cell receptor beta chains from a single sample sequenced in a study of cytomegalovirus exposure and HLA in healthy donors. Amplification used 60 Vbeta primers and 13 Jbeta primers. The method was immunoSEQ multiplex PCR; TCRdb's version includes in-frame clones alone and lacks a portion of them. The table shows hundreds of thousands of clones, with almost 80% occurring only once. Sequencing was performed on PBMCs. The receptor set was obtained from a male donor in good health and CMV-seronegative.

This chain uses TRBV7-2 with TRBJ2-7; TRBD2 matches 15 bases. Germline loops: CDR1 SGHTA, CDR2 FQGNSA. The trim removed 1 base at V and 3 bases at J, leaving 4 bases unmatched. The CDR3 has 17 residues. The CDR3 DNA reads as TGTGCCAGCAGCTTAGGGACTAGCGGGAGGGCCCTCTACGAGCAGTACTTC. It encodes CASSLGTSGRALYEQYF.

The chain links TRBV6-4 to TRBJ2-5; 11 positions agree with TRBD2. After removal of 7 bases from V and 5 bases from J, the junction contained 9 bases not matched to a gene. The length of the CDR3 is 15 residues. The germline gives CDR1 MRHNA, CDR2 SNTAGT. Here the CDR3 reads CASIRLAGNGETQYF. The CDR3 nucleotides read TGTGCCAGCATTCGACTAGCGGGAAATGGGGAGACCCAGTACTTC.

V is TRBV30 and J is TRBJ1-2; weak D call: TRBD1 (5 bases). The germline V gene encodes CDR1 GTSNPN and CDR2 SVGIG (reference sequence). The CDR3 has 16 residues. V lost 4 bases and J 1 base, leaving 19 bases between the germline ends. In DNA, the CDR3 is TGTGCCTGGATAAAGGGCAGGGTGACTTATAACTATGGCTACACCTTC. It yields the protein CAWIKGRVTYNYGYTF.

The chain is built from TRBV28 and TRBJ1-1, with D maybe TRBD1 (5 bases). The V and J ends lost 3 bases and 1 base respectively, with 9 bases between them. Per germline, CDR1 MDHEN and CDR2 SYDVKM. CDR3 size: 14 residues. The CDR3 protein is CASSFRGTNTEAFF. The CDR3 coding sequence is TGTGCCAGCAGTTTCCGGGGGACGAACACTGAAGCTTTCTTT.

The J gene is TRBJ2-1, the V gene TRBV6-6; TRBD1 might be the D (6 bases). The V gene lost 0 bases and the J gene lost 12 bases, with 21 bases spanning the gap. The CDR3 is made up of 16 amino acids. Germline CDR1 reads MNHNY; CDR2 reads SVGAGI (reference sequence). CDR3 sequence (DNA): TGTGCCAGCAGTTACTCGAGGGTTCAGGAGACAGGTCGGCAGTTCTTC. The encoded protein is CASSYSRVQETGRQFF.

This chain links TRBV27 with TRBJ2-7; perhaps TRBD1 as D (6 bases). The CDR3 consists of 15 residues. The ends were cut back, 4 bases at V and 0 bases at J, with 13 bases in the middle. Per the germline V gene, CDR1 is MNHEY and CDR2 is SMNVEV (reference sequence). CDR3 sequence reads: CASSSDRLTSYEQYF. The CDR3 bases are TGTGCCAGCAGTTCGGACAGACTAACCTCCTACGAGCAGTACTTC.

The chain uses TRBV19 and TRBJ2-7, with 7 bases that match TRBD1. The CDR3 runs to 15 residues. V trimming: 5 bases; J trimming: 2 bases; junction bases outside the gene matches: 9. Germline V gene lookup returns CDR1 LNHDA and CDR2 SQIVND (reference sequence). CDR3 amino acids: CASSASGTAPYEQYF. CDR3 coding DNA: TGTGCCAGTAGTGCTTCTGGGACAGCCCCCTACGAGCAGTACTTC.

The rearrangement joins TRBV19 to TRBJ2-7; 10 nucleotides line up with TRBD2. There are 14 residues in the CDR3. Trimming took 4 bases from V and 3 from J; bases not matched to a gene: 3. The germline gives CDR1 LNHDA, CDR2 SQIVND (reference sequence). In nucleotides, the CDR3 is TGTGCCAGTAGTACCGGACTAGCGGTCTACGAGCAGTACTTC. It encodes CASSTGLAVYEQYF.

This clone was observed a handful of times. V and J are TRBV7-6 and TRBJ1-1, with D perhaps TRBD1 (5 bases). The length of the CDR3 is 15 residues. The V end was cut by 4 bases, the J end by 1 base, with 13 bases between. From germline, CDR1 is SGHVS and CDR2 FNYEAQ. Here the CDR3 reads CASSWGSISNTEAFF. Here the CDR3 DNA reads TGTGCCAGCAGCTGGGGCAGCATATCGAACACTGAAGCTTTCTTT.

This clone was counted a few times. This chain uses TRBV5-1 with TRBJ1-4; D not resolved. CDR1 SGHRS and CDR2 YFSETQ come from the germline V gene. The CDR3 loop spans 14 amino acids. The V and J ends lost 4 bases and 3 bases respectively, with 10 bases between them. CDR3 bases: TGCGCCAGCAGCGGCGGAGAGCCTAATGAAAAACTGTTTTTT. It is translated as CASSGGEPNEKLFF.

The genes are TRBV20-1 and TRBJ1-1; the D is unclear. Per the germline V gene, CDR1 is DFQATT and CDR2 is SNEGSKA (reference sequence). V lost 6 bases to trimming and J lost 14 bases, with 19 bases between them. This CDR3 is built from 11 residues. The CDR3 region is CSAQRPSGPFF. The CDR3 DNA reads as TGCAGTGCCCAAAGACCCAGCGGACCCTTCTTT.

The CDR3 DNA reads TGCAGCGTTGTCGTGGGGGCCTATGGCTACACCTTC. This translates into CSVVVGAYGYTF. The chain is built from TRBV29-1 and TRBJ1-2, with D perhaps TRBD1 (6 bases). The CDR3 contains 12 residues. Germline CDR1 reads SQVTM; CDR2 reads ANQGSEA. The V end lost 4 bases, the J end lost 4 bases, and 10 bases lay between the germline ends.

The CDR3 DNA reads TGTGCCAGCAGCCAAGATAGGCGGGGGGCCCTAGGCAATGAGCAGTTCTTC. Encoded protein: CASSQDRRGALGNEQFF. The chain joins TRBV4-2 to TRBJ2-1; 8 nucleotides match TRBD2. Germline lookup yields CDR1 LGHNA and CDR2 YNFKEQ. The trim removed 0 bases at V and 6 bases at J, leaving 10 bases unmatched. The CDR3 has 17 amino acids.

As concerns this clone: The junction shows a germline mismatch at one end, possibly a read error. CDR3: CASSLRAGGETQYF. The CDR3 DNA is TGTGCTAGCAGCTTAAGGGCAGGGGGGGAGACCCAGTACTTC. The chain carries TRBV7-7 and TRBJ2-5; weak D call: TRBD1 (7 bases). CDR1 and CDR2 from the germline V gene are SSHAT and FNYEAQ (reference sequence). The CDR3 is 14 residues long.

J is TRBJ2-1 and V is TRBV6-5, with TRBD2 identical over 10 bases. CDR1 and CDR2 from the germline V gene are MNHEY and SVGAGI. V trimming: 7 bases; J trimming: 6 bases; junction bases outside the gene matches: 9. The CDR3 is 15 residues long. This CDR3 is CASIALAGVGNEQFF. CDR3 sequence (DNA): TGTGCCAGCATCGCGCTAGCGGGAGTGGGCAATGAGCAGTTCTTC.

The V gene is TRBV27, the J gene TRBJ2-7; 9 bases agree with TRBD1. The CDR3 contains 14 residues. V gave up 5 bases and J gave up 8 bases; unmatched junction bases: 10. From germline, CDR1 is MNHEY and CDR2 SMNVEV (reference sequence). CDR3 coding DNA: TGTGCCAGCAGTCCCCCTCCCGGGACAGGGAAGCAGTACTTC. Translation gives CASSPPPGTGKQYF.

V usage is TRBV9 and J usage is TRBJ1-3, with D perhaps matching TRBD1 (6 bases). The germline V gene has CDR1 SGDLS and CDR2 YYNGEE. This CDR3 is 14 amino acids long. Trimming took 3 bases from V and 4 from J, leaving 11 bases between them. This CDR3 reads CASSGTGLGNTIYF. The CDR3 nucleotides read TGTGCCAGCAGCGGAACAGGGCTGGGAAACACCATATATTTT.

The chain joins TRBV28 to TRBJ2-7; D might be TRBD1 (5 bases). Germline V gene data show CDR1 as MDHEN and CDR2 as SYDVKM. CDR3 length equals 14 residues. Trimming removed 5 bases from V and 3 bases from J, with 14 bases in between. In DNA, the CDR3 is TGTGCCAGCAGTCTCAGACAGAACCTCTACGAGCAGTACTTC. Encoded protein: CASSLRQNLYEQYF.

The chain couples TRBV6-5 to TRBJ1-2; 7 bases match TRBD1. The length of the CDR3 is 14 residues. V dropped 6 bases and J dropped 4; count of bases not matched to a gene: 8. Germline V lookup: CDR1 MNHEY, CDR2 SVGAGI. CDR3 nucleotides: TGTGCCAGCAGAATCGACAGGGCCCGCTATGGCTACACCTTC. It encodes CASRIDRARYGYTF.

V is TRBV6-5 and J is TRBJ2-7; 9 positions agree with TRBD2. After removal of 8 bases from V and 5 bases from J, the junction contained 13 bases not matched to a gene. Germline lookup yields CDR1 MNHEY and CDR2 SVGAGI. This CDR3 has 15 amino acids. The CDR3 sequence: CASAISSGTVDEQYF. The CDR3 DNA follows: TGTGCCAGCGCCATTTCTAGCGGGACGGTCGACGAGCAGTACTTC.

This clone was seen more than once but under ten times. The chain recombines TRBV30 with TRBJ2-5; 8 bases are shared with TRBD2. Losses at the gene ends were 4 bases for V and 5 bases for J; bases not matched to a gene: 21. The CDR3 loop spans 18 amino acids. The V gene's germline CDR1 is GTSNPN and CDR2 SVGIG (reference sequence). In nucleotides, the CDR3 is TGTGCCTGGACCCTCGGGGGGGCAGGGAATAAGACTACGGAGACCCAGTACTTC. Amino acid sequence: CAWTLGGAGNKTTETQYF.

This clone occurred a few times. The rearrangement links TRBV4-1 to TRBJ2-6; D is possibly TRBD1 (5 bases). From germline, CDR1 is MGHRA and CDR2 YSYEKL. V was pared by 5 bases and J by 3 bases, with 14 bases between. There are 16 residues in the CDR3. This chain's CDR3 is CASSDTGHFGANVLTF. In DNA, the CDR3 is TGCGCCAGCAGCGACACTGGACACTTTGGGGCCAACGTCCTGACTTTC.

This chain joins TRBV13 and TRBJ1-5; TRBD1 matches at 8 bases. Trimming took 3 bases from V and 0 from J; bases not matched to a gene: 1. From germline, CDR1 is PRHDT and CDR2 FYEKMQ (reference sequence). This CDR3 has 15 amino acids. This chain's CDR3 is CASSFGQGSNQPQHF. The DNA of the CDR3 is TGTGCCAGCAGCTTCGGACAGGGTAGCAATCAGCCCCAGCATTTT. The full variable domain, with the rest looked up from reference TRBV13 and TRBJ1-5, is AAGVIQSPRHLIKEKRETATLKCYPIPRHDTVYWYQQGPGQDPQFLISFYEKMQSDKGSIPDRFSAQQFSDYHSELNMSSLELGDSALYFCASSFGQGSNQPQHFGDGTRLSIL.

V usage is TRBV19 and J usage is TRBJ2-1; D might be TRBD2 (7 bases). The CDR3 is 16 amino acids. Trimming pared 7 bases from V and 2 bases from J, leaving 18 bases between. Germline V lookup: CDR1 LNHDA, CDR2 SQIVND (reference sequence). The CDR3 nucleotides read TGTGCCAGTAACCGGCTGAGGGGGGGCACCTACAATGAGCAGTTCTTC. Protein sequence: CASNRLRGGTYNEQFF.

V usage is TRBV7-3 and J usage is TRBJ2-3; 9 bases agree with TRBD2. The CDR3 contains 17 residues. The ends lost 5 bases at V and 4 bases at J; junction bases unmatched: 13. Germline CDR1 reads SGHTA; CDR2 reads FQGTGA. Written as DNA, the CDR3 is TGTGCCAGCAGCCCAAACGCGGCGGGAGGGCCGTCAGATACGCAGTATTTT. Translation: CASSPNAAGGPSDTQYF.

This clone came up once. This chain connects TRBV7-3 to TRBJ2-1; D may be TRBD2 (6 bases). CDR1 and CDR2 from the germline V gene are SGHTA and FQGTGA. V lost 5 bases and J 1 base, leaving 12 bases between the germline ends. The CDR3 is 15 residues long. In nucleotides, the CDR3 is TGTGCCAGCAGCAGCTTTGCGGGGTCCTACAATGAGCAGTTCTTC. It is translated as CASSSFAGSYNEQFF.